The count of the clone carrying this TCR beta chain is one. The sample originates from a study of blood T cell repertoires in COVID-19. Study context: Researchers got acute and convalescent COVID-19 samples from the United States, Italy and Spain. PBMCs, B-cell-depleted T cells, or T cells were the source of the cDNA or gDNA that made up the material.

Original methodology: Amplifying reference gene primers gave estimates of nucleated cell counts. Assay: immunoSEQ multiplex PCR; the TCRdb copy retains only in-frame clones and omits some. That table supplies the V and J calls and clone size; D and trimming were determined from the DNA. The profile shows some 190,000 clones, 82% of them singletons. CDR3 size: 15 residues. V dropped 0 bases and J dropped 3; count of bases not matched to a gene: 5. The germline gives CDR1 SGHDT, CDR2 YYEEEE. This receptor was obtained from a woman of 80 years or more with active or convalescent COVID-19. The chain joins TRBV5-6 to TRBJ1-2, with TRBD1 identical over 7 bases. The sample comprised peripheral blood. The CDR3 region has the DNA TGTGCCAGCAGCTTGGCGCTCAGGGGGGACTATGGCTACACCTTC. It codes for CASSLALRGDYGYTF.